This TCR beta chain was sequenced in a study of blood T cell repertoires in COVID-19. For the study at large: The study drew acute and convalescent COVID-19 samples from the United States, Italy and Spain. T cells, B-cell-depleted T cells, or PBMCs provided the cDNA or gDNA that served as material.

This CDR3 is 13 amino acids long. Germline V gives CDR1 SQVTM, CDR2 ANQGSEA. V lost 4 bases and J lost 2; bases outside the gene matches: 0. Seattle researchers signed up patients amid active infection and tracked them longitudinally. Per the study methods: Cell counts per sample came from amplifying reference gene primers. Sequencing used immunoSEQ multiplex PCR; TCRdb keeps in-frame clones, though not all of them. V, J and clone size reflect that table, while D and trimming were determined from the DNA. This sample has roughly 180,000 clones, with roughly 81% found just once. The clonotype comes from a woman aged 50 to 65 with COVID-19, enrolled during active disease. The source material was peripheral blood. The V call is TRBV29-1, the J call TRBJ2-7; 12 nucleotides match TRBD2. CDR3 nucleotides: TGCAGCGTTGGGACTAGCGGGGCCTACGAGCAGTACTTC. This codes for CSVGTSGAYEQYF.